This is a list of T cell receptor beta chains from one sample in a study of blood T cells in healthy people across ages. Each CDR3 protein is one row after TCRdb ran MiXCR on the 5' RACE reads. The data show hundreds of thousands of distinct CDR3 sequences, approximately 50% seen once. Input material: blood. The source is a man between 60 and 75 years old in good health. Each CDR3 is given with its conserved first and last residue. D genes are given only for firm matches. A clone size is listed for some rows: how often the clone was seen (once, few, many), or a class if it is expanded.

j_call: TRBJ2-5
v_call: TRBV11-2
clone_size: few
d_call: -
cdr3_aa: CASKGPQETQYF
cdr3_nt: TGTGCCAGCAAGGGGCCCCAAGAGACCCAGTACTTC

j_call: TRBJ2-3
v_call: TRBV15
clone_size: -
d_call: -
cdr3_aa: CATSRAPLSDTQYF
cdr3_nt: TGTGCCACCAGCAGGGCCCCCCTCTCAGATACGCAGTATTTT

j_call: TRBJ2-5
v_call: TRBV29-1
clone_size: -
d_call: -
cdr3_aa: CSVEDWGETQYF
cdr3_nt: TGCAGCGTGGAGGACTGGGGGGAGACCCAGTACTTC

j_call: TRBJ2-4
v_call: TRBV3-1
clone_size: once
d_call: TRBD2
cdr3_aa: CASSPWERGNIQYF
cdr3_nt: TGTGCCAGCAGCCCCTGGGAGCGGGGAAACATTCAGTACTTC

j_call: TRBJ2-3
v_call: TRBV5-1
clone_size: few
d_call: -
cdr3_aa: CARRTGTSTDTQYF
cdr3_nt: TGCGCCAGGAGAACCGGGACTAGCACAGATACGCAGTATTTT

j_call: TRBJ1-5
v_call: TRBV12-3/TRBV12-4
clone_size: few
d_call: -
cdr3_aa: CASSPRATNQPQHF
cdr3_nt: TGTGCCAGCAGCCCTAGGGCAACCAATCAGCCCCAGCATTTT

j_call: TRBJ2-3
v_call: TRBV11-2
clone_size: -
d_call: -
cdr3_aa: CASSLHADTQYF
cdr3_nt: TGTGCCAGCAGCCTACATGCCGATACGCAGTATTTT

j_call: TRBJ2-3
v_call: TRBV18
clone_size: -
d_call: -
cdr3_aa: CASSPSVTDTQYF
cdr3_nt: TGTGCCAGCTCACCCAGTGTCACAGATACGCAGTATTTT

j_call: TRBJ1-5
v_call: TRBV20-1
clone_size: -
d_call: -
cdr3_aa: CSARVPLGNQPQHF
cdr3_nt: TGCAGTGCTAGAGTGCCCCTTGGAAATCAGCCCCAGCATTTT

j_call: TRBJ2-5
v_call: TRBV20-1
clone_size: -
d_call: TRBD1
cdr3_aa: CSAVTGVETQYF
cdr3_nt: TGCAGTGCTGTTACAGGGGTTGAGACCCAGTACTTC

j_call: TRBJ2-1
v_call: TRBV20-1
clone_size: few
d_call: TRBD2
cdr3_aa: CSARPGGGYNEQFF
cdr3_nt: TGCAGTGCTAGGCCGGGGGGTGGGTACAATGAGCAGTTCTTC

j_call: TRBJ1-2
v_call: TRBV29-1
clone_size: many
d_call: -
cdr3_aa: CSVEEGGYTF
cdr3_nt: TGCAGCGTTGAAGAGGGAGGCTACACCTTC

j_call: TRBJ2-5
v_call: TRBV3-1
clone_size: -
d_call: TRBD1
cdr3_aa: CASSQNPTGGETQYF
cdr3_nt: TGTGCCAGCAGCCAAAACCCGACAGGGGGAGAGACCCAGTACTTC

j_call: TRBJ2-5
v_call: TRBV20-1
clone_size: -
d_call: -
cdr3_aa: CSARDTGKETQYF
cdr3_nt: TGCAGTGCTAGAGATACAGGGAAAGAGACCCAGTACTTC

j_call: TRBJ1-2
v_call: TRBV2
clone_size: few
d_call: -
cdr3_aa: CASSEDGGRGYTF
cdr3_nt: TGTGCCAGCAGTGAAGATGGGGGAAGGGGCTACACCTTC

j_call: TRBJ1-2
v_call: TRBV2
clone_size: -
d_call: -
cdr3_aa: CASSEVPRYGYTF
cdr3_nt: TGTGCCAGCAGTGAAGTGCCCCGCTATGGCTACACCTTC

j_call: TRBJ2-5
v_call: TRBV18
clone_size: -
d_call: TRBD2
cdr3_aa: CASAQNSGGAEETQYF
cdr3_nt: TGTGCCAGCGCACAGAATAGCGGGGGGGCCGAAGAGACCCAGTACTTC

j_call: TRBJ1-1
v_call: TRBV19
clone_size: -
d_call: TRBD1
cdr3_aa: CASSSHTGGRTEAFF
cdr3_nt: TGTGCCAGTAGTTCCCACACAGGGGGCCGAACTGAAGCTTTCTTT

j_call: TRBJ2-5
v_call: TRBV11-2
clone_size: -
d_call: -
cdr3_aa: CASTTMGGQTQYF
cdr3_nt: TGTGCCAGCACCACTATGGGCGGGCAGACCCAGTACTTC

j_call: TRBJ2-5
v_call: TRBV27
clone_size: -
d_call: TRBD2
cdr3_aa: CASSFHGRTGGQETQYF
cdr3_nt: TGTGCCAGCAGTTTTCATGGCCGAACGGGGGGCCAAGAGACCCAGTACTTC